Shown below are 21 T cell receptor beta chains from a single sample sequenced in a study of identical twins. TCRdb reanalysed the 5' RACE reads using MiXCR and keeps one entry per CDR3 protein. The repertoire has approximately 680,000 distinct CDR3 sequences, about 7.1% of them found once; the top ten carry less than 2%. These data also formed part of another study, on yellow fever vaccine responses in identical twins.

Input material: PBMCs. The receptors were sampled from a woman younger than 35 in good health.

The chain joins TRBV24-1 to TRBJ1-2; 7 positions match TRBD1. This CDR3 spans 13 amino acids. V was clipped by 5 bases and J by 8 bases; unmatched bases: 7. Germline-derived CDR1 and CDR2 are KGHDR and SFDVKD. Here the CDR3 reads CATSGVDREGYTF. The CDR3 nucleotides are TGTGCCACCAGTGGCGTCGACAGGGAAGGCTACACCTTC.

The chain carries TRBV11-2 and TRBJ2-1; D unclear. This CDR3 region has 11 residues. V was cut by 7 bases and J by 9 bases, with 10 bases left in between. The germline V gene encodes CDR1 SGHAT and CDR2 FQNNGV. This CDR3 reads CASNPRVEQFF. In DNA form, the CDR3 reads TGTGCCAGCAACCCTCGTGTTGAGCAGTTCTTC.

A word on this clonotype: This may stem from a read error, because a much larger clone lies one nucleotide away. The gene calls are TRBV6-4 and TRBJ2-2; D possibly corresponds to TRBD2 (5 bases). This CDR3 comprises 13 residues. Germline values: CDR1 MRHNA, CDR2 SNTAGT. CDR3: CASSATATGEPFF. Written as DNA, the CDR3 is TGTGCCAGCAGTGCCACAGCCACCGGGGAGCCGTTTTTT.

About this clonotype: A much larger clone is a single base away; this may be a read error. The chain carries TRBV20-1 and TRBJ1-1; tentatively, D is TRBD1 (5 bases). Germline values: CDR1 DFQATT, CDR2 SNEGSKA (reference sequence). The CDR3 length is 14 residues. The chain's CDR3 is CSARDQGLNTEASF. The CDR3 DNA is TGCAGTGCTAGAGACCAGGGTCTGAACACTGAAGCTTCCTTT.

This sequence joins TRBV20-1 and TRBJ2-7; D gene unclear. Germline CDR1 and CDR2: DFQATT and SNEGSKA (reference sequence). The CDR3 has 15 residues. V lost 2 bases and J lost 5, with 19 bases in between. In DNA form, the CDR3 reads TGCAGTGCTAGAAACGGCCAGGCAGTCGTACACGAGCAGTACTTC. Translated: CSARNGQAVVHEQYF.

This chain joins TRBV7-9 and TRBJ1-3, with D unclear. The CDR3 runs 15 residues. Germline loops: CDR1 SEHNR, CDR2 FQNEAQ (reference sequence). Trimming removed 4 bases from V and 4 bases from J, with 14 bases in between. The CDR3: CASSYTAGRGNTIYF. The CDR3 DNA follows: TGTGCCAGCAGCTACACAGCCGGTCGGGGAAACACCATATATTTT. Full variable domain (outside the CDR3, taken from reference TRBV7-9 and TRBJ1-3): DTGVSQNPRHKITKRGQNVTFRCDPISEHNRLYWYRQTLGQGPEFLTYFQNEAQLEKSRLLSDRFSAERPKGSFSTLEIQRTEQGDSAMYLCASSYTAGRGNTIYFGEGSWLTVV.

The chain employs TRBV19 and TRBJ2-1, with 9 bases aligning to TRBD1. The length of the CDR3 is 15 residues. Germline values: CDR1 LNHDA, CDR2 SQIVND (reference sequence). V shed 6 bases and J 7 bases; nucleotides not matched to a gene: 10. CDR3 in DNA: TGTGCCAGTAGCATACGGGACAGGGTCCTTAATGAGCAGTTCTTC. Its translation is CASSIRDRVLNEQFF.

There are many counts of this clonotype. J is TRBJ2-1 and V is TRBV14, with D possibly being TRBD1 (5 bases). V lost 2 bases and J lost 10, with 12 bases in between. CDR1 is SGHDN, CDR2 FVKESK, per germline. The CDR3 covers 13 residues. The chain's CDR3 is CASSQPTVLEQFF. CDR3 sequence (DNA): TGTGCCAGCAGCCAACCGACAGTCTTGGAGCAGTTCTTC.

The rearrangement uses TRBV21-1 and TRBJ2-7; the table's D gene call, TRBD2, was not cross checked with the DNA. TRBV21-1 has pseudogene status. The length of the CDR3 is 15 residues. The DNA for the CDR3 is TGTGCCAGCAGCAAAGCTAGCGGGTCCTCCTACGAGCAGTACTTC. It yields the protein CASSKASGSSYEQYF.

This clonotype was seen more than once but under ten times. This sequence joins TRBV18 and TRBJ1-2; possibly TRBD1 for D (5 bases). V was clipped by 3 bases and J by 7 bases, with 12 bases between them. CDR1 is KGHSH and CDR2 is LQKENI in the germline V gene. This CDR3 region has 13 residues. CDR3 protein: CASSPNGAGGYTF. The DNA for the CDR3 is TGTGCCAGCTCACCTAACGGGGCTGGTGGCTACACCTTC.

The rearrangement links TRBV12-3 or TRBV12-4 to TRBJ1-1; D not resolved. This CDR3 comprises 11 residues. Deletions cut 3 bases from V and 8 bases from J, with 7 bases between. CDR3 in DNA: TGTGCCAGCAGTTTCCTGGGGGAAGCTTTCTTT. This encodes CASSFLGEAFF.

The chain joins TRBV20-1 to TRBJ2-5, with 11 bases matching TRBD2. Per germline, CDR1 DFQATT and CDR2 SNEGSKA (reference sequence). The CDR3 runs 16 residues. Trimming at V came to 6 bases and at J to 4 bases, leaving 13 bases not matched to a gene. In DNA, the CDR3 is TGCAGTGCCAGGGGAGCTAGCGGGGGGTTGGGAGAGACCCAGTACTTC. Translated, it gives CSARGASGGLGETQYF.

This clonotype was seen many times. V usage is TRBV10-3 and J usage is TRBJ1-5; D call uncertain. V shed 8 bases and J shed 6 bases, with 20 bases lying between them. The CDR3 sequence is 15 residues long. Germline loops: CDR1 ENHRY, CDR2 SYGVKD. CDR3 DNA: TGTGCCATCCCCCGGAGCACCGGGGAACGTCAGCCCCAGCATTTT. Protein sequence: CAIPRSTGERQPQHF.

This clonotype came up a few times. The J gene is TRBJ1-4, the V gene TRBV2; tentatively, D is TRBD1 (5 bases). The CDR3 spans 15 residues. Germline CDR1 SNHLY, CDR2 FYNNEI. The V and J ends lost 3 bases and 0 bases respectively, with 8 bases between them. CDR3 DNA sequence: TGTGCCAGCAGTGATGGGGGAGCAACTAATGAAAAACTGTTTTTT. Protein product: CASSDGGATNEKLFF. Together with reference TRBV2 and TRBJ1-4, the CDR3 gives the full variable domain: EPEVTQTPSHQVTQMGQEVILRCVPISNHLYFYWYRQILGQKVEFLVSFYNNEISEKSEIFDDQFSVERPDGSNFTLKIRSTKLEDSAMYFCASSDGGATNEKLFFGSGTQLSVL.

This clonotype came up a few times. The chain uses TRBV20-1 and TRBJ2-7; D ambiguous. CDR3 length equals 14 residues. CDR1 DFQATT and CDR2 SNEGSKA come from the germline V gene (reference sequence). Trimming shortened V by 5 bases and J by 0 bases, and 14 bases separated the two germline ends. DNA of the CDR3: TGCAGTGCTGCCCAAGGGTCAAGCTCCTACGAGCAGTACGTC. It encodes CSAAQGSSSYEQYV.

This chain links TRBV4-1 with TRBJ1-2, with D perhaps TRBD1 (5 bases). Per the germline V gene, CDR1 is MGHRA and CDR2 is YSYEKL. The CDR3 loop spans 17 amino acids. Trimming took 0 bases from V and 4 from J, leaving 18 bases between them. The CDR3 reads CASSQDIPLGRIYGYTF. In nucleotides, the CDR3 is TGCGCCAGCAGCCAAGATATTCCCTTGGGACGCATCTATGGCTACACCTTC.

V is TRBV28 and J is TRBJ2-2; D is possibly TRBD1 (6 bases). Trimming took off 8 bases at V and 1 base at J, with 11 bases between the two ends. The CDR3 is 14 amino acids. Germline V gene data show CDR1 as MDHEN and CDR2 as SYDVKM. CDR3 coding DNA: TGTGCCAGCTCCGGACAGAAGAACACCGGGGAGCTGTTTTTT. It encodes CASSGQKNTGELFF.

This clonotype was observed a handful of times. The chain uses TRBV7-9 and TRBJ2-7; 10 positions agree with TRBD1. The CDR3 extends over 16 amino acids. Germline values: CDR1 SEHNR, CDR2 FQNEAQ (reference sequence). The junction had 8 bases not matched to a gene; V was cut back by 1 base and J by 5 bases. The CDR3 loop is CASSLGSGTGVNEQYV. CDR3 nucleotide sequence: TGTGCCAGCAGCTTAGGGTCCGGGACAGGGGTCAACGAGCAGTACGTC.

Ten or more counts support this clonotype. The V gene is TRBV10-3, the J gene TRBJ1-2; D is uncertain. V was shortened by 5 bases and J by 11 bases, with 15 bases between the two germline ends. Germline V gene lookup returns CDR1 ENHRY and CDR2 SYGVKD. The CDR3 extends over 12 amino acids. CDR3 residues: CAISPNNVPYTF. For the CDR3, the DNA is TGTGCCATCAGTCCGAACAATGTCCCTTACACCTTC.

This clonotype came up once. Given a much more abundant clone one base away, this may be a read error. The rearrangement links TRBV20-1 to TRBJ2-1; D is undetermined. The germline V gene has CDR1 DFQATT and CDR2 SNEGSKA (reference sequence). This CDR3 is 13 amino acids long. The CDR3 sequence: CSAIGVSYNKQFF. DNA of the CDR3: TGCAGTGCTATCGGAGTCTCCTACAATAAGCAGTTCTTC.

The chain recombines TRBV11-2 with TRBJ1-1; unclear D gene. Trimming stripped 1 base from V and 8 bases from J, with 11 bases between. Germline V CDR1 and CDR2: SGHAT, FQNNGV. The CDR3 is 13 amino acids. CDR3 region: CASSLGEGLEAFF. CDR3 DNA sequence: TGTGCCAGCAGCTTAGGGGAAGGGCTCGAAGCTTTCTTT.